This T cell receptor (beta chain) was found in a study of blood T cell repertoires in COVID-19. The trim removed 3 bases at V and 0 bases at J, leaving 8 bases unmatched. The CDR3 extends over 17 amino acids. Germline V gives CDR1 KGHSH, CDR2 LQKENI. This clone was picked up one time. Assay used: immunoSEQ multiplex PCR; TCRdb lists only in-frame clones, some missing. The repertoire includes 250,000 or so clones, approximately 86% of them detected once, and about 1.5% sits in the top ten. The sequence derives from a woman between 45 and 65 years old who had recovered from COVID-19. The sequencing sample was made of PBMCs or T cells enriched from blood (not recorded which). This rearrangement joins TRBV18 to TRBJ2-1; 7 bases align to TRBD1. CDR3 residues: CASSPSTGIISYNEQFF. Written as DNA, the CDR3 is TGTGCCAGCTCACCCTCGACAGGGATTATCTCCTACAATGAGCAGTTCTTC.